This T cell receptor (beta chain) was captured by sequencing in a study of PD-1 blockade in classical Hodgkin lymphoma. Notes on this clone: Its antigen is unidentified.

Each patient experienced a relapse that followed autologous stem cell transplantation, and brentuximab vedotin exposure varied. Using immunoSEQ multiplex PCR, the repertoire was profiled, and TCRdb retains in-frame clones only, with some absent. Found here are under 20,000 clones, 86% of them singletons; the top ten hold around 14%. The CDR3 spans 11 residues. CDR1 SEHNR and CDR2 FQNEAQ come from the germline V gene (reference sequence). Deletions cut 3 bases from V and 3 bases from J, with 2 bases between. Study observations and caveats: Those achieving complete response showed baseline diversity like newly diagnosed patients.

Here the sequenced sample was peripheral blood mononuclear cells (PBMCs), taken before the second cycle of nivolumab. This sequence originates from a human donor with classical Hodgkin lymphoma. The genes are TRBV7-9 and TRBJ2-5; D is undetermined. The CDR3 region is CASSFKETQYF. The DNA of the CDR3 is TGTGCCAGCAGCTTCAAAGAGACCCAGTACTTC.